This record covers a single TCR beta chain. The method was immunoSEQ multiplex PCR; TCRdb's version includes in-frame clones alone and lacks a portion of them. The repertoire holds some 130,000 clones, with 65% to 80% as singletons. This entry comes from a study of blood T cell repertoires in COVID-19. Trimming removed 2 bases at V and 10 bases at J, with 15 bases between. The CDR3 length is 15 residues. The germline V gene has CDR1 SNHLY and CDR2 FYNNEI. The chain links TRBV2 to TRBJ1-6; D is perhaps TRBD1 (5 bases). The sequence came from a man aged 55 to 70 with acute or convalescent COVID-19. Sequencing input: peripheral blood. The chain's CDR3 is CASSERQGVGSPLHF. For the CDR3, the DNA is TGTGCCAGCAGTGAAAGGCAGGGTGTCGGGTCACCCCTCCACTTT.